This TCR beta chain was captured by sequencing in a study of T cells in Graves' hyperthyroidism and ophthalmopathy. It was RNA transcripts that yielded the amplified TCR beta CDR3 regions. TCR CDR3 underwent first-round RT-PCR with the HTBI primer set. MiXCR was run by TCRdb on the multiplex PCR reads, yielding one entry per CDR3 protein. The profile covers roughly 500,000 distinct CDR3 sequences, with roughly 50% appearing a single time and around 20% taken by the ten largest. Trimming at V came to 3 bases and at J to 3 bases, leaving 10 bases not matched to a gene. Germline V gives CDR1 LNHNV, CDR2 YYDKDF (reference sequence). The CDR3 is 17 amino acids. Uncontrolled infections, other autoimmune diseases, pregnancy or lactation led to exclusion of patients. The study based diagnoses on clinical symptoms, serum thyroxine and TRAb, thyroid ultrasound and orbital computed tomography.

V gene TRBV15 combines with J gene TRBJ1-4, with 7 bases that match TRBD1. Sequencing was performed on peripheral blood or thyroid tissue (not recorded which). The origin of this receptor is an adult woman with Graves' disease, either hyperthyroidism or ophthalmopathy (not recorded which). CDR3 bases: TGTGCCACCAGCAGCTATCTTACCGGGACAGCTAATGAAAAACTGTTTTTT. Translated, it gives CATSSYLTGTANEKLFF.